Below are 17 T cell receptor beta chains sequenced from a single sample in a study of T cell clones after liver transplantation. The method was immunoSEQ multiplex PCR; TCRdb's version includes in-frame clones alone and lacks a portion of them. The data hold tens of thousands of clones, with roughly 83% observed a single time. This specimen consisted of CD4+ T cells from blood, obtained before liver transplant. The receptors were gathered from a human donor who received a liver transplant.

The V and J genes are TRBV4-3 and TRBJ2-3; TRBD2 matches 8 bases. Germline V gene data show CDR1 as LGHNA and CDR2 as YSLEER. Germline trimming cut 4 bases from V and 4 bases from J; bases unmatched to any gene: 4. This CDR3 has 14 residues. CDR3: CASSPGGPSDTQYF. DNA for the CDR3: TGCGCCAGCAGCCCGGGGGGGCCGTCAGATACGCAGTATTTT.

This clone was detected only once. With a much larger clone just one base away, this may be a read error. The chain combines TRBV7-9 with TRBJ1-1; 7 bases match TRBD1. Trimming cost V 0 bases and J 5 bases; bases outside gene matches: 3. The length of the CDR3 is 14 residues. Germline CDR1 reads SEHNR; CDR2 reads FQNEAQ (reference sequence). CDR3 sequence (DNA): TGTGCCAGCAGCTTAGCGCAGGGGGGGACTGAAGCTTTCTTT. It specifies CASSLAQGGTEAFF. Full variable domain (outside the CDR3, taken from reference TRBV7-9 and TRBJ1-1): DTGVSQNPRHKITKRGQNVTFRCDPISEHNRLYWYRQTLGQGPEFLTYFQNEAQLEKSRLLSDRFSAERPKGSFSTLEIQRTEQGDSAMYLCASSLAQGGTEAFFGQGTRLTVV.

This chain links TRBV18 with TRBJ2-5; 7 nucleotides agree with TRBD1. V shed 2 bases and J 5 bases; nucleotides not matched to a gene: 8. The CDR3 is 15 amino acids. CDR1 KGHSH and CDR2 LQKENI come from the germline V gene. The CDR3 spells CASSPGTGVRETQYF. CDR3 DNA: TGTGCCAGCTCACCAGGAACAGGGGTCCGGGAGACCCAGTACTTC.

V usage is TRBV5-5 and J usage is TRBJ1-4, with D uncertain. This CDR3 is 16 amino acids long. CDR1 is SGHKS and CDR2 is YYEKEE in the germline V gene (reference sequence). Deletions cut 4 bases from V and 0 bases from J, with 13 bases between. Here the CDR3 DNA reads TGTGCCAGCAGCCTGGAAGCAGAGACAACTAATGAAAAACTGTTTTTT. Protein sequence: CASSLEAETTNEKLFF.

The chain recombines TRBV7-2 with TRBJ2-7, with TRBD1 matching 7 bases. This CDR3 has 15 amino acids. CDR1 is SGHTA, CDR2 FQGNSA, per germline. The trim removed 2 bases at V and 1 base at J, leaving 5 bases unmatched. CDR3 coding DNA: TGTGCCAGCAGCTTAATACAGGGGCTTTCCTACGAGCAGTACTTC. It translates to CASSLIQGLSYEQYF. The whole variable domain, filled in from reference TRBV7-2 and TRBJ2-7, reads GAGVSQSPSNKVTEKGKDVELRCDPISGHTALYWYRQSLGQGLEFLIYFQGNSAPDKSGLPSDRFSAERTGGSVSTLTIQRTQQEDSAVYLCASSLIQGLSYEQYFGPGTRLTVT.

V is TRBV7-8 and J is TRBJ2-7; maybe TRBD2 (5 bases). Germline assignment: CDR1 SGHVS and CDR2 FQNEAQ. The CDR3 consists of 15 residues. V was pared by 5 bases and J by 3 bases, with 17 bases between. The CDR3 loop is CASSRLLGVIYEQYF. In nucleotides, the CDR3 is TGTGCCAGCAGCCGATTACTAGGAGTAATCTACGAGCAGTACTTC.

The chain has TRBV6-1 and TRBJ2-7; D is unresolved. In germline, CDR1 is MNHNS, CDR2 SASEGT. The CDR3 sequence is 13 residues long. Trimming removed 6 bases from V and 4 bases from J, with 13 bases in between. The CDR3 region has the DNA TGTGCCAGCAGCAGGACGGTACGGTACGAGCAGTACTTC. Its translation is CASSRTVRYEQYF.

The V gene is TRBV9, the J gene TRBJ1-5; 10 positions match TRBD1. Germline lookup yields CDR1 SGDLS and CDR2 YYNGEE. This CDR3 is 15 amino acids long. V lost 3 bases to trimming and J lost 1 base; unmatched junction nucleotides: 1. CDR3 sequence: CASSAGQGSNQPQHF. The CDR3 coding sequence is TGTGCCAGCAGCGCGGGACAGGGGAGCAATCAGCCCCAGCATTTT.

V is TRBV12-5 and J is TRBJ2-1, with 11 bases aligning to TRBD2. Germline V gives CDR1 LGHNT, CDR2 FRNRAP. CDR3 length: 17 amino acids. V was clipped by 0 bases and J by 4 bases; unmatched bases: 5. The CDR3 loop is CASGLVLAGERYNEQFF. The CDR3 region has the DNA TGTGCTAGTGGTTTGGTACTAGCGGGGGAGAGGTACAATGAGCAGTTCTTC.

This chain connects TRBV28 to TRBJ1-5; 10 bases map to TRBD1. Germline V gives CDR1 MDHEN, CDR2 SYDVKM. This CDR3 contains 17 residues. Losses at the gene ends were 3 bases for V and 3 bases for J; bases not matched to a gene: 8. Here the CDR3 reads CASSFSAGTGANQPQHF. DNA for the CDR3: TGTGCCAGCAGTTTTTCTGCCGGGACAGGGGCCAATCAGCCCCAGCATTTT.

The V call is TRBV5-6, the J call TRBJ1-2, with D perhaps matching TRBD1 (5 bases). The V gene's germline CDR1 is SGHDT and CDR2 YYEEEE. V was trimmed by 6 bases and J by 6 bases, leaving 24 bases between them. This CDR3 region has 16 residues. The CDR3 sequence is CASTRLGWGAGDGYTF. The CDR3 bases are TGTGCCAGCACCCGTCTGGGGTGGGGCGCAGGAGATGGCTACACCTTC.

This clone has more than one count but fewer than ten. This rearrangement joins TRBV2 to TRBJ1-5; possibly TRBD1 for D (6 bases). This CDR3 region has 14 residues. The germline V gene encodes CDR1 SNHLY and CDR2 FYNNEI. V lost 6 bases and J 4 bases, leaving 13 bases between the germline ends. DNA for the CDR3: TGTGCCAGCAGGGGGGCTGGACAGAATCAGCCCCAGCATTTT. It yields the protein CASRGAGQNQPQHF.

J is TRBJ1-1 and V is TRBV11-2; D perhaps matches TRBD1 (6 bases). With 5 bases removed from V and 7 bases from J, the gap between germline ends came to 14 bases. Germline-derived CDR1 and CDR2 are SGHAT and FQNNGV. The CDR3 length is 13 residues. CDR3 sequence reads: CASSLGQGYEAFF. In nucleotides, the CDR3 is TGTGCCAGCAGCCTGGGGCAGGGGTATGAAGCTTTCTTT.

The chain combines TRBV27 with TRBJ1-1; D may be TRBD1 (5 bases). The CDR3 has 16 residues. CDR1 MNHEY and CDR2 SMNVEV come from the germline V gene (reference sequence). V lost 6 bases to trimming and J lost 3 bases, with 20 bases between them. This chain's CDR3 is CASSSHRGRGDTEAFF. The DNA of the CDR3 is TGTGCCAGCAGCTCCCATAGGGGCAGAGGGGACACTGAAGCTTTCTTT.

The chain couples TRBV4-3 to TRBJ2-1; D possibly uses TRBD1 or TRBD2 (5 bases each). The V end was cut by 4 bases, the J end by 6 bases, with 16 bases between. Germline CDR1 is LGHNA and CDR2 is YSLEER. The CDR3 covers 15 residues. The CDR3 bases are TGCGCCAGCAGCCCCCGGGGCACTGGGTCCAATGAGCAGTTCTTC. Its translation: CASSPRGTGSNEQFF.

The chain is built from TRBV30 and TRBJ1-2; 9 bases are a match to TRBD1. CDR1 and CDR2 from the germline V gene are GTSNPN and SVGIG (reference sequence). The length of the CDR3 is 15 residues. Losses at the gene ends were 3 bases for V and 6 bases for J; bases not matched to a gene: 11. CDR3 sequence (DNA): TGTGCCTGGAGGGAGAGGGGGACAGGGTACGATGGCTACACCTTC. Amino acid sequence: CAWRERGTGYDGYTF.

This chain links TRBV6-1 with TRBJ1-2, with D tentatively TRBD1 (6 bases). The V gene lost 8 bases and the J gene lost 6 bases, with 16 bases spanning the gap. The germline V gene has CDR1 MNHNS and CDR2 SASEGT. The CDR3 totals 13 residues. CDR3 sequence reads: CASQLIQGNGYTF. The CDR3, as DNA: TGTGCCAGCCAACTCATACAGGGAAATGGCTACACCTTC.